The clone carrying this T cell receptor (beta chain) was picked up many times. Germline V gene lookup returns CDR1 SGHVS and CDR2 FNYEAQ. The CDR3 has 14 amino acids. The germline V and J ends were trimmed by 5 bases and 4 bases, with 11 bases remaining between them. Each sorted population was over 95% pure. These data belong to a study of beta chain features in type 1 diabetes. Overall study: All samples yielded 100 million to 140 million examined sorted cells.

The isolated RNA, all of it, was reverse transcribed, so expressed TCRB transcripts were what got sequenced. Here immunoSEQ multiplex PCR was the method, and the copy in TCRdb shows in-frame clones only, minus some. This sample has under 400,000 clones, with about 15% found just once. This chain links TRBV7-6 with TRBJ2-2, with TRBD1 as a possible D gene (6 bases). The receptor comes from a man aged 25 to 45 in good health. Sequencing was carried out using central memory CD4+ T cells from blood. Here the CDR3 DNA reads TGTGCCAGCAGCCCCTTGGGGGCCACCGGGGAGCTGTTTTTT. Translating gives CASSPLGATGELFF.